This TCR beta chain was sequenced in a study of cytomegalovirus exposure and HLA in healthy donors. Turning to the study itself: The use of the same platform for the roughly 130 validation repertoires and the 600 to 700 first-cohort repertoires was reported by a later analysis. Study-wide points: Subsequent analysis revealed that first-cohort TCR clusters tended to co-occur in the 90 to 150 validation repertoires. The study designated 150 to 200 TCR beta chains cytomegalovirus-associated.

Assay: immunoSEQ multiplex PCR; the TCRdb copy retains only in-frame clones and omits some. This table holds some 76,000 clones, about 94% found once. This CDR3 contains 16 residues. The germline V gene encodes CDR1 MNHEY and CDR2 SMNVEV (reference sequence). Trimming removed 5 bases from V and 4 bases from J, with 20 bases in between. The donors were part of the validation cohort of 120 subjects. That cohort was separate from the first cohort, which comprised fewer than 800 subjects. A single count supports this clone. Its antigen is currently unknown. This clonotype originated in a woman between 18 and 29 years old in good health and CMV-seronegative. The specimen was PBMCs. The chain employs TRBV27 and TRBJ1-1; D possibly corresponds to TRBD1 (5 bases). The CDR3 sequence is CASSRSRGSGGTEAFF. CDR3 coding DNA: TGTGCCAGCAGTCGGTCCCGCGGGAGTGGGGGCACTGAAGCTTTCTTT.